A single sample gave rise to the 27 T cell receptor beta chains below, sequenced in a study of blood T cells in healthy people across ages. It was with a sample-barcoded 5' primer and a J-beta primer mix that a second PCR of about 7 to 12 cycles was run. TCRdb reanalysed the 5' RACE reads using MiXCR and keeps one entry per CDR3 protein. The table lists 650,000 to 1,000,000 distinct CDR3 sequences, approximately 35% of them singletons. Input material: blood. The source of these receptors is a young man in good health.

The chain carries TRBV7-9 and TRBJ2-7, with D possibly matching TRBD1 (6 bases). Germline assignment: CDR1 SEHNR and CDR2 FQNEAQ (reference sequence). The CDR3 sequence is 14 residues long. V lost 5 bases to trimming and J lost 12 bases, with 23 bases between them. CDR3 region: CASSDAVTGLVPYF. The CDR3 nucleotides read TGTGCCAGCAGCGATGCCGTCACAGGGCTAGTCCCGTACTTC.

The chain employs TRBV6-2 or TRBV6-3 and TRBJ1-2; 7 bases align to TRBD1. V lost 6 bases and J lost 4; bases outside the gene matches: 8. Per the germline V gene, CDR1 is MNHEY and CDR2 is SVGEGT. This CDR3 is built from 14 residues. CDR3 in DNA: TGTGCCAGCAGAAGAGGGACAGACTTCTATGGCTACACCTTC. Translation gives CASRRGTDFYGYTF.

This sequence joins TRBV7-9 and TRBJ2-1; 7 nucleotides align to TRBD1. The CDR3 runs to 15 residues. The V gene's germline CDR1 is SEHNR and CDR2 FQNEAQ (reference sequence). V was pared by 0 bases and J by 5 bases, with 4 bases of the junction left unmatched. The CDR3 nucleotides read TGTGCCAGCAGCTTAGCGACAGGGACAAACAATGAGCAGTTCTTC. Translation gives CASSLATGTNNEQFF.

For the CDR3, the DNA is TGCGCCAGCAGCTTCAATTGGGGGGCCCCTTCCTACGAGCAGTACTTC. Encoded protein: CASSFNWGAPSYEQYF. The chain uses TRBV5-1 and TRBJ2-7, with D possibly called TRBD1 or TRBD2 (6 bases each). V lost 2 bases and J lost 1, with 16 bases in between. CDR1 and CDR2 from the germline V gene are SGHRS and YFSETQ. The CDR3 runs 16 residues.

About this clonotype: At one end, the junction sequence differs from germline, possibly due to a read error. The chain links TRBV7-2 to TRBJ2-1, with D tentatively TRBD1 (5 bases). Germline assignment: CDR1 SGHTA and CDR2 FQGNSA. The CDR3 totals 14 residues. The CDR3 sequence is CVSTEYNRGSEQFF. The CDR3 DNA reads TGTGTCAGCACCGAATATAATAGGGGAAGTGAGCAGTTCTTC.

In this sample, this clonotype turned up a few times. This chain links TRBV5-1 with TRBJ1-2; possibly TRBD1 for D (5 bases). The germline V and J ends were trimmed by 3 bases and 2 bases, with 17 bases remaining between them. The CDR3 runs 16 residues. Germline lookup yields CDR1 SGHRS and CDR2 YFSETQ. The CDR3 here is CASSSGPSTENYGYTF. As DNA, the CDR3 is TGCGCCAGCAGCTCGGGTCCCTCGACAGAGAACTATGGCTACACCTTC.

The V call is TRBV10-3, the J call TRBJ2-3; D remains unclear. The germline V gene has CDR1 ENHRY and CDR2 SYGVKD. Deletions cut 1 base from V and 0 bases from J, with 11 bases between. CDR3 length equals 16 residues. CDR3 region: CAISELKRISTDTQYF. The CDR3 DNA reads TGTGCCATCAGTGAGTTGAAACGGATTAGCACAGATACGCAGTATTTT.

The chain recombines TRBV29-1 with TRBJ2-1; the match to TRBD1 covers 12 bases. The CDR3 has 14 amino acids. Germline V CDR1 and CDR2: SQVTM, ANQGSEA. With V trimmed by 8 bases and J by 10 bases, 12 bases remained unmatched. The chain's CDR3 is CSSDPGQGAGEQFF. CDR3 DNA sequence: TGCAGCTCTGACCCGGGACAGGGGGCAGGGGAGCAGTTCTTC.

This sequence joins TRBV14 and TRBJ2-1; no firm D call. There are 12 residues in the CDR3. With 0 bases removed from V and 12 bases from J, the gap between germline ends came to 9 bases. The germline V gene has CDR1 SGHDN and CDR2 FVKESK. The CDR3 DNA reads as TGTGCCAGCAGCCAAGACGGTCGGCGGCAGTTCTTC. Its translation is CASSQDGRRQFF. The whole variable domain, remainder taken from reference TRBV14 and TRBJ2-1, is EAGVTQFPSHSVIEKGQTVTLRCDPISGHDNLYWYRRVMGKEIKFLLHFVKESKQDESGMPNNRFLAERTGGTYSTLKVQPAELEDSGVYFCASSQDGRRQFFGPGTRLTVL.

This clonotype appeared a few times. V is TRBV20-1 and J is TRBJ1-5; D remains ambiguous. The V gene's germline CDR1 is DFQATT and CDR2 SNEGSKA (reference sequence). The CDR3 is made up of 13 amino acids. V was trimmed by 6 bases and J by 3 bases, leaving 12 bases between them. The CDR3 DNA is TGCAGTGCATCGGTGACAAACAATCAGCCCCAGCATTTT. Its protein product is CSASVTNNQPQHF.

Note on this clonotype: Possible read error: a much larger clone is one base away. This chain connects TRBV11-2 to TRBJ2-3, with D perhaps TRBD2 (6 bases). Germline loops: CDR1 SGHAT, CDR2 FQNNGV. Deletions cut 1 base from V and 1 base from J, with 12 bases between. The CDR3 consists of 16 residues. The CDR3 DNA reads as TGTGCCAGCAGCTTAGTGCGGGGCCCTGGCACAGATACGCAGTATTTT. This gives the protein CASSLVRGPGTDTQYF.

V is TRBV7-2 and J is TRBJ1-1; D uncertain. The ends were cut back, 3 bases at V and 11 bases at J, with 19 bases in the middle. CDR3 length equals 14 residues. In germline, CDR1 is SGHTA, CDR2 FQGNSA. The CDR3 bases are TGTGCCAGCAGCTTTGCATCGGGCAGGATATCGGCTTTCTTT. This encodes CASSFASGRISAFF.

The chain combines TRBV13 with TRBJ2-5; D might be TRBD2 (6 bases). The V end was cut by 5 bases, the J end by 4 bases, with 17 bases between. The CDR3 totals 15 residues. Germline values: CDR1 PRHDT, CDR2 FYEKMQ (reference sequence). As DNA, the CDR3 is TGTGCCAGCAGCCTACAATCGACTAGAGTAGAGACCCAGTACTTC. This translates into CASSLQSTRVETQYF.

V gene TRBV19 combines with J gene TRBJ1-6; TRBD1 might be the D (6 bases). The V gene's germline CDR1 is LNHDA and CDR2 SQIVND (reference sequence). This CDR3 is 14 amino acids long. Trimming removed 11 bases from V and 7 bases from J, with 18 bases in between. The CDR3 loop reads CASQGRALNSPLHF. The CDR3 region has the DNA TGTGCCTCCCAGGGGCGGGCCCTCAATTCACCCCTCCACTTT.

This clonotype came up many times. The chain uses TRBV7-2 and TRBJ2-4; no reliable D call. Trimming took off 2 bases at V and 5 bases at J, with 10 bases between the two ends. CDR1 and CDR2 from the germline V gene are SGHTA and FQGNSA. This CDR3 spans 14 amino acids. The CDR3 sequence: CASSLSNGQNIQYF. CDR3 DNA: TGTGCCAGCAGCTTATCGAACGGGCAAAACATTCAGTACTTC.

This CDR3 reads CSAQLGVRGGTGELFF. The CDR3 bases are TGCAGTGCACAGTTGGGGGTTCGGGGTGGCACCGGGGAGCTGTTTTTT. The chain carries TRBV20-1 and TRBJ2-2; D is perhaps TRBD1 or TRBD2 (5 bases each). The germline CDR1 and CDR2 sequences are DFQATT and SNEGSKA (reference sequence). Trimming took 6 bases from V and 4 from J, leaving 21 bases between them. This CDR3 comprises 16 residues.

A few counts support this clonotype. V usage is TRBV4-3 and J usage is TRBJ2-5; 7 positions match TRBD2. Unmatched junction bases numbered 16, after V lost 1 base and J lost 11 bases. From germline, CDR1 is LGHNA and CDR2 YSLEER. The CDR3 covers 16 residues. The CDR3: CASSQAAQREYNEQYF. CDR3 coding DNA: TGCGCCAGCAGCCAAGCGGCCCAGCGGGAATACAATGAGCAGTACTTC.

The chain uses TRBV29-1 and TRBJ1-1, with unresolved D. Germline CDR1 SQVTM, CDR2 ANQGSEA. The V end lost 8 bases, the J end lost 0 bases, and 13 bases lay between the germline ends. This CDR3 spans 13 amino acids. The CDR3 loop reads CSSRGVMNTEAFF. The DNA for the CDR3 is TGCAGCTCCCGCGGGGTCATGAACACTGAAGCTTTCTTT.

The V and J genes are TRBV28 and TRBJ1-2; 9 positions agree with TRBD1. J gave up 0 bases and V 5 bases, and 10 bases lay outside the gene matches. This CDR3 contains 17 residues. Germline assignment: CDR1 MDHEN and CDR2 SYDVKM. The CDR3 loop is CASSRPGQGGSNYGYTF. The CDR3 DNA is TGTGCCAGCAGTCGACCGGGACAGGGAGGTTCTAACTATGGCTACACCTTC.

Comment on this clonotype: This may be a read error, as it is one base from a much larger clone. V and J are TRBV2 and TRBJ2-4; D uncertain. The germline V gene encodes CDR1 SNHLY and CDR2 FYNNEI. This CDR3 spans 15 amino acids. V lost 5 bases to trimming and J lost 13 bases, with 24 bases between them. The CDR3 DNA sequence: TGTGCCAGCAGTCAGGATCCCGGGTCCAACTACGGGCAGTACTTC. This gives the protein CASSQDPGSNYGQYF.

The chain is built from TRBV6-1 and TRBJ1-2, with TRBD1 identical over 9 bases. Germline values: CDR1 MNHNS, CDR2 SASEGT. The CDR3 spans 15 residues. The V gene end was trimmed by 2 bases and the J gene end by 2 bases; junction bases not matched to a gene: 3. CDR3 DNA: TGTGCCAGCAGTGAACGACAGGGGGGCAACTATGGCTACACCTTC. This codes for CASSERQGGNYGYTF.

In this sample, this clonotype turned up many times. The chain uses TRBV12-3 or TRBV12-4 and TRBJ2-1, with a possible D match to TRBD2 (7 bases). The V end lost 3 bases, the J end lost 9 bases, and 12 bases lay between the germline ends. The CDR3 loop spans 13 amino acids. The CDR3 DNA follows: TGTGCCAGCAGTTTCGTGGGGGGGCGTGAGCAGTTCTTC. Its protein is CASSFVGGREQFF.

The chain uses TRBV12-3 or TRBV12-4 and TRBJ2-2; 7 bases are a match to TRBD2. The V and J ends lost 10 bases and 7 bases, in that order; junction bases with no gene match: 6. CDR3 length: 12 residues. The CDR3 region is CAKGEGSGELFF. The CDR3 DNA reads as TGTGCCAAAGGGGAGGGGAGCGGGGAGCTGTTTTTT.

In its sample, this clonotype was seen a few times. The chain links TRBV11-2 to TRBJ2-3, with D possibly matching TRBD1 (6 bases). The CDR3 is 16 amino acids. The V end was cut by 5 bases, the J end by 1 base, with 16 bases between. The germline V gene has CDR1 SGHAT and CDR2 FQNNGV. The CDR3 region is CASSLNRAGGTDTQYF. The CDR3 DNA reads TGTGCCAGCAGCCTCAACAGGGCGGGCGGCACAGATACGCAGTATTTT.

The chain employs TRBV5-1 and TRBJ1-1, with 7 positions matching TRBD1. Trimming cost V 3 bases and J 4 bases; bases outside gene matches: 9. The CDR3 length is 15 residues. Germline values: CDR1 SGHRS, CDR2 YFSETQ. CDR3 residues: CASSSRTGGATEAFF. DNA for the CDR3: TGCGCCAGCAGCTCACGGACAGGTGGGGCCACTGAAGCTTTCTTT. Full variable domain (missing parts from reference TRBV5-1 and TRBJ1-1): KAGVTQTPRYLIKTRGQQVTLSCSPISGHRSVSWYQQTPGQGLQFLFEYFSETQRNKGNFPGRFSGRQFSNSRSEMNVSTLELGDSALYLCASSSRTGGATEAFFGQGTRLTVV.

V usage is TRBV4-3 and J usage is TRBJ1-4; no firm D call. V lost 0 bases to trimming and J lost 2 bases, with 22 bases between them. The CDR3 is 20 residues long. Germline CDR1 and CDR2: LGHNA and YSLEER. The DNA of the CDR3 is TGCGCCAGCAGCCAAGAACGGTCAGATGAATGGTTTGAGACTAATGAAAAACTGTTTTTT. It translates to CASSQERSDEWFETNEKLFF.

This chain uses TRBV27 with TRBJ2-1, with 7 bases aligning to TRBD1. Germline loops: CDR1 MNHEY, CDR2 SMNVEV (reference sequence). The CDR3 has 17 residues. J was trimmed by 1 base and V by 5 bases; bases with no gene match: 11. CDR3 nucleotides: TGTGCCAGCAGTGGAGACAGGGCCAGGGCGTCCTACAATGAGCAGTTCTTC. This translates into CASSGDRARASYNEQFF.